The source of this T cell receptor (beta chain) is a study of blood T cell repertoires in COVID-19. At the level of the study: In each case, the material was cDNA or gDNA derived from T cells, B-cell-depleted T cells, or PBMCs.

Profiled with immunoSEQ multiplex PCR; TCRdb holds only in-frame clones, not every one. This table holds 55,000 to 75,000 clones, approximately 80% found once. This clone has a handful of counts. The clonotype originates from an elderly man with active or convalescent COVID-19. Sequencing input: peripheral blood.

DNA for the CDR3: TGTGCCAGCGTCCAACAGCGGGAGGTTTCGAGTGAGCAGTTCTTC. It codes for CASVQQREVSSEQFF. This sequence joins TRBV7-2 and TRBJ2-1; TRBD2 matches 9 bases. The CDR3 runs 15 residues. V gave up 8 bases and J gave up 9 bases; unmatched junction bases: 14. Germline loops: CDR1 SGHTA, CDR2 FQGNSA.